The text below deals with one TCR beta chain. The record originates from a study of blood T cell repertoires in COVID-19. Across the study: Donors in the United States, Italy and Spain gave samples during acute or convalescent COVID-19. In each case, the material was cDNA or gDNA derived from T cells, B-cell-depleted T cells, or PBMCs.

Profiling relied on immunoSEQ multiplex PCR, and the TCRdb table lists in-frame clones only, not all of them. Of approximately 120,000 clones listed, just under 90% were seen once; the top ten hold 1% to 1.4%. Trimming pared 0 bases from V and 1 base from J, leaving 13 bases between. Germline CDR1 is LGHDT and CDR2 is YNNKEL (reference sequence). The CDR3 runs 18 residues. The chain carries TRBV3-1 (or the pseudogene TRBV3-2) and TRBJ2-6, with D possibly matching TRBD2 (5 bases). The sequence was collected from a human donor in a cohort sampled during active COVID-19. The sequencing sample was made of peripheral blood. CDR3 sequence: CASSQEPTGRSGANVLTF. The CDR3, as DNA: TGTGCCAGCAGCCAAGAACCGACGGGAAGATCTGGGGCCAACGTCCTGACTTTC.